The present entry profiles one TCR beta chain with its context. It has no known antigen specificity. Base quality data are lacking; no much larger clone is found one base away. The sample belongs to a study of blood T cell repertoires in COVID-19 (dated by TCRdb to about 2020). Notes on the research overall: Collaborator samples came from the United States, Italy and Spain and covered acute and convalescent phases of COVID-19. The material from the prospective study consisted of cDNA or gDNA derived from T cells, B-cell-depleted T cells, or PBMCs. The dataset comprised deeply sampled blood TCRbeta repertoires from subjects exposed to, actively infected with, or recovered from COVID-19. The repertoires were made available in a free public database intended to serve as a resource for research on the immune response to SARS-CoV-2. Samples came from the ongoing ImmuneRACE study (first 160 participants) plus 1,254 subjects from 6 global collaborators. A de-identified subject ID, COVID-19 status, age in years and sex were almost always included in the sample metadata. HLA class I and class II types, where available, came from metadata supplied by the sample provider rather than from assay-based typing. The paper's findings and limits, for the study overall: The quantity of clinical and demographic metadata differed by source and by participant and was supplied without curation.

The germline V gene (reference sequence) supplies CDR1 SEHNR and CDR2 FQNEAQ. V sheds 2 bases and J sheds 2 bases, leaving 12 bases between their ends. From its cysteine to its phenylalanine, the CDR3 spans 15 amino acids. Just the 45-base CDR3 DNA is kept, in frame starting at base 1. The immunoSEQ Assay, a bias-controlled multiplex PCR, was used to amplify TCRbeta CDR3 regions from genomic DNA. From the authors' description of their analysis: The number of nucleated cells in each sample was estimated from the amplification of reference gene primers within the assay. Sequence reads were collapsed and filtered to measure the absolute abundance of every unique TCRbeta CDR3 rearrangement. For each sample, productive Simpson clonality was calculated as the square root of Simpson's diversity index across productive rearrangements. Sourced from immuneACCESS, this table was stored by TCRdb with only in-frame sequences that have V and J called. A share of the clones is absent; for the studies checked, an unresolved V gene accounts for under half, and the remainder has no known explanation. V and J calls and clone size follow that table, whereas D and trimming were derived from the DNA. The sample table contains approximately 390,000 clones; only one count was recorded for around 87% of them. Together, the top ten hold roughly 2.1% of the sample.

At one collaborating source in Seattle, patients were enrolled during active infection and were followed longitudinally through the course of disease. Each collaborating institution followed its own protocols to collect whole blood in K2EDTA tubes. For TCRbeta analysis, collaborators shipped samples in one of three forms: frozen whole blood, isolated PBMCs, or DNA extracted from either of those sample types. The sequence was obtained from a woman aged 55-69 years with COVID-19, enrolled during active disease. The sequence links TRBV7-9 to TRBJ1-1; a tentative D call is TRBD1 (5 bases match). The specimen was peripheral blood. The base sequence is TGTGCCAGCAGCTTACGAGGCGGGGCCAACACTGAAGCTTTCTTT. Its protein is CASSLRGGANTEAFF.